This T cell receptor beta chain is from a study of blood T cell repertoires in COVID-19. Study context: Some COVID-19 samples were acute and others convalescent; all came from the United States, Italy and Spain.

Sequencing was performed with immunoSEQ multiplex PCR; in TCRdb, only in-frame clones are kept and a portion is missing. The sample holds 130,000 or so clones, 75% to 90% seen once. CDR1 and CDR2 (germline): MDHEN, SYDVKM. The CDR3 is 17 residues long. The ends lost 6 bases at V and 6 bases at J; junction bases unmatched: 15. This sequence was found in a man aged 65 to 85 with active or convalescent COVID-19. Sample: peripheral blood. The chain combines TRBV28 with TRBJ2-2; 8 nucleotides align to TRBD1. CDR3 DNA sequence: TGTGCCAGCAGAATGGGGCAGGGGACAGGACGGCCCGGGGAGCTGTTTTTT. It codes for CASRMGQGTGRPGELFF.